Sequencing of this TCR beta chain was carried out in a study of cytomegalovirus exposure and HLA in healthy donors. As for the study in general: Unique TCRs numbering roughly 85 million, obtained from HLA-typed donors, made up an early data release. Findings and caveats of the study: Overall, roughly 160 TCR beta chains were annotated as cytomegalovirus-associated. Later analysis showed most CMV-associated TCR beta chains appearing HLA-restricted. Later, an analysis found that common viral pathogens appeared to be linked with several of the most significant clusters.

Looked up from germline, CDR1 is SGHAT and CDR2 is FQNNGV. The V and J ends lost 5 bases and 4 bases respectively, with 15 bases between them. The length of the CDR3 is 15 residues. PCR used 60 Vbeta primers and 13 Jbeta primers. The protocol was immunoSEQ multiplex PCR, while the TCRdb copy is restricted to in-frame clones and leaves out a portion. The data contain some 200,000 clones, roughly 90% of them seen just once; the ten biggest clones take up 0.2% to 0.3%. With regard to this clone: Its target is not known.

The rearrangement links TRBV11-2 to TRBJ2-1; perhaps TRBD2 as D (6 bases). The clonotype originates from a girl under three years old in good health and CMV-seronegative. Sequencing was done on a sample of PBMCs. The CDR3 is CASSPTGREYNEQFF. The CDR3 DNA reads as TGTGCCAGCAGCCCCACGGGGCGGGAATACAATGAGCAGTTCTTC.